This T cell receptor beta chain was found in a study of T cell responses to AZD1222 COVID-19 vaccine. The table came from immunoSEQ multiplex PCR; TCRdb's copy has only in-frame clones and leaves some out. The data hold 90,000 to 130,000 clones, with about 90% observed a single time. V dropped 6 bases and J dropped 6 bases, with 12 bases sitting between them. The CDR3 totals 11 residues. In germline, CDR1 is DFQATT, CDR2 SNEGSKA (reference sequence). The sample here was peripheral blood, taken 28 days after the second AZD1222 dose. The rearrangement uses TRBV20-1 and TRBJ2-7; D unclear. This sequence was found in an adult who received the AZD1222 COVID-19 vaccine. CDR3 DNA: TGCAGTGCCCCGTTGGTACGCGAGCAGTACTTC. Its protein product is CSAPLVREQYF.